The 28 T cell receptor beta chains listed next were all sequenced from one sample in a study of cytomegalovirus exposure and HLA in healthy donors. The repertoire was sequenced with immunoSEQ multiplex PCR; TCRdb's copy has only in-frame clones and lacks some. The data hold 300,000 to 350,000 clones, with approximately 85% observed a single time. Sequences were obtained from PBMCs. All receptors derive from a young man in good health and CMV-seronegative.

Written as DNA, the CDR3 is TGTGCCGTCGCGGATCGGAACACCGGGGAGCTGTTTTTT. Residues: CAVADRNTGELFF. The rearrangement links TRBV27 to TRBJ2-2; D is ambiguous. Per germline, CDR1 MNHEY and CDR2 SMNVEV (reference sequence). This CDR3 is 13 amino acids long. V shed 11 bases and J shed 1 base, with 11 bases lying between them.

This clone came up a few times. V gene TRBV6-4 combines with J gene TRBJ1-5; D gene ambiguous. Germline CDR1 is MRHNA and CDR2 is SNTAGT. V lost 6 bases to trimming and J lost 0 bases, with 6 bases between them. The CDR3 extends over 13 amino acids. CDR3 sequence: CASSLNSNQPQHF. DNA for the CDR3: TGTGCCAGCAGCTTAAATAGCAATCAGCCCCAGCATTTT.

The V and J genes are TRBV7-9 and TRBJ1-3; no firm D call. The germline V and J ends were trimmed by 5 bases and 0 bases, with 11 bases remaining between them. Germline V CDR1 and CDR2: SEHNR, FQNEAQ (reference sequence). The CDR3 totals 15 residues. In nucleotides, the CDR3 is TGTGCCAGCAGCCCACAAAGAGGCTCTGGAAACACCATATATTTT. It yields the protein CASSPQRGSGNTIYF.

The chain recombines TRBV7-9 with TRBJ2-2, with 10 positions matching TRBD2. Germline V lookup: CDR1 SEHNR, CDR2 FQNEAQ (reference sequence). The length of the CDR3 is 19 residues. Trimming removed 1 base from V and 0 bases from J; junction bases left unmatched: 8. The CDR3 coding sequence is TGTGCCAGCAGCTTAGAGCGGGGGGGAGTAATCGCGAACACCGGGGAGCTGTTTTTT. Translation: CASSLERGGVIANTGELFF.

The rearrangement joins TRBV12-5 to TRBJ2-2, with a possible D match to TRBD1 (5 bases). This CDR3 has 17 residues. The germline V gene encodes CDR1 LGHNT and CDR2 FRNRAP. Trimming stripped 1 base from V and 0 bases from J, with 12 bases between. The CDR3 is CASGLGPGFANTGELFF. The CDR3 region has the DNA TGTGCTAGTGGTTTGGGGCCAGGGTTCGCGAACACCGGGGAGCTGTTTTTT. Using reference TRBV12-5 and TRBJ2-2 for the parts outside the CDR3, the full variable domain is DARVTQTPRHKVTEMGQEVTMRCQPILGHNTVFWYRQTMMQGLELLAYFRNRAPLDDSGMPKDRFSAEMPDATLATLKIQPSEPRDSAVYFCASGLGPGFANTGELFFGEGSRLTVL.

The chain couples TRBV6-5 to TRBJ2-7, with D hard to call. CDR3 length: 12 amino acids. Germline V gene sequence: CDR1 MNHEY, CDR2 SVGAGI. Trimming took 4 bases from V and 4 from J, leaving 8 bases between them. The CDR3 DNA is TGTGCCAGCAGTTCCCGGGTGTACGAGCAGTACTTC. This translates into CASSSRVYEQYF.

The chain recombines TRBV4-1 with TRBJ2-5, with D perhaps matching TRBD2 (7 bases). The germline V and J ends were trimmed by 2 bases and 7 bases, with 11 bases remaining between them. The CDR3 consists of 13 residues. Germline CDR1 is MGHRA and CDR2 is YSYEKL. CDR3 sequence reads: CASSQIGGGTQYF. The CDR3 DNA follows: TGCGCCAGCAGCCAAATAGGGGGGGGGACCCAGTACTTC.

The chain combines TRBV27 with TRBJ1-1, with a weak D call TRBD1 (6 bases). The germline V and J ends were trimmed by 7 bases and 0 bases, with 9 bases remaining between them. CDR1 is MNHEY, CDR2 SMNVEV, per germline (reference sequence). The CDR3 has 13 amino acids. CDR3 bases: TGTGCCAGCAAGGACAGTATGAACACTGAAGCTTTCTTT. Amino acid sequence: CASKDSMNTEAFF.

V gene TRBV11-2 combines with J gene TRBJ2-7, with a tentative D call TRBD2 (5 bases). The CDR3 totals 14 residues. Germline V lookup: CDR1 SGHAT, CDR2 FQNNGV. Trimming removed 1 base at V and 1 base at J, with 8 bases between. The CDR3 here is CASSLGRTSYEQYF. The CDR3 DNA sequence: TGTGCCAGCAGCTTAGGGAGGACGTCCTACGAGCAGTACTTC.

The J gene is TRBJ1-5, the V gene TRBV6-5; D not certain. CDR1 MNHEY and CDR2 SVGAGI come from the germline V gene. V was shortened by 0 bases and J by 5 bases, with 11 bases between the two germline ends. CDR3 length: 15 amino acids. The CDR3 DNA reads TGTGCCAGCAGTTACTCGACGGGTTCGCATCAGCCCCAGCATTTT. Protein product: CASSYSTGSHQPQHF.

The chain carries TRBV19 and TRBJ1-5; maybe TRBD1 (5 bases). Deletions cut 6 bases from V and 6 bases from J, with 12 bases between. CDR3 size: 13 residues. From germline, CDR1 is LNHDA and CDR2 SQIVND (reference sequence). The CDR3 sequence is CASRRQGGQPQHF. In nucleotides, the CDR3 is TGTGCCAGTAGGCGTCAGGGTGGTCAGCCCCAGCATTTT.

The chain combines TRBV28 with TRBJ1-3; D is perhaps TRBD1 (6 bases). Germline V gene lookup returns CDR1 MDHEN and CDR2 SYDVKM. Trimming stripped 4 bases from V and 7 bases from J, with 11 bases between. The CDR3 loop spans 13 amino acids. The CDR3 DNA reads TGTGCCAGCAGTTATACAGGGTCCAACACCATATATTTT. As protein: CASSYTGSNTIYF. Full variable domain (outside the CDR3, taken from reference TRBV28 and TRBJ1-3): DVKVTQSSRYLVKRTGEKVFLECVQDMDHENMFWYRQDPGLGLRLIYFSYDVKMKEKGDIPEGYSVSREKKERFSLILESASTNQTSMYLCASSYTGSNTIYFGEGSWLTVV.

The chain couples TRBV27 to TRBJ1-1, with 7 bases fitting TRBD1. V lost 6 bases and J lost 4; bases outside the gene matches: 5. CDR3 length: 13 residues. In germline, CDR1 is MNHEY, CDR2 SMNVEV (reference sequence). CDR3 nucleotide sequence: TGTGCCAGCAGAGCCCAGGGGGTCACTGAAGCTTTCTTT. Its translation is CASRAQGVTEAFF.

This sequence joins TRBV29-1 and TRBJ1-2, with 7 bases lining up with TRBD1. The CDR3 sequence is 12 residues long. With V trimmed by 7 bases and J by 7 bases, 9 bases remained unmatched. Germline V lookup: CDR1 SQVTM, CDR2 ANQGSEA. The CDR3 DNA reads TGCAGCGCCGACCTGGGACAGTTTGGCTACACCTTC. The encoded protein is CSADLGQFGYTF.

This clone has just a few counts. This chain uses TRBV2 with TRBJ1-5; 10 bases match TRBD1. Looked up from germline, CDR1 is SNHLY and CDR2 is FYNNEI. V lost 6 bases to trimming and J lost 4 bases; unmatched junction nucleotides: 6. The CDR3 is 15 amino acids. CDR3 region: CASRTGTGDNQPQHF. The CDR3 bases are TGTGCCAGCAGAACCGGGACAGGGGATAATCAGCCCCAGCATTTT.

The chain carries TRBV5-1 and TRBJ1-3; D is ambiguous. The V end was cut by 4 bases, the J end by 0 bases, with 11 bases between. The CDR3 is made up of 15 amino acids. Germline V gives CDR1 SGHRS, CDR2 YFSETQ. The CDR3, as DNA: TGCGCCAGCAGCCCGGACGGGAACTCTGGAAACACCATATATTTT. This gives the protein CASSPDGNSGNTIYF. The full variable domain, in which reference TRBV5-1 and TRBJ1-3 provide the parts outside the CDR3, is KAGVTQTPRYLIKTRGQQVTLSCSPISGHRSVSWYQQTPGQGLQFLFEYFSETQRNKGNFPGRFSGRQFSNSRSEMNVSTLELGDSALYLCASSPDGNSGNTIYFGEGSWLTVV.

This chain joins TRBV5-1 and TRBJ2-1; 9 positions agree with TRBD2. J was trimmed by 7 bases and V by 7 bases; bases with no gene match: 9. CDR1 SGHRS and CDR2 YFSETQ come from the germline V gene. This CDR3 comprises 14 residues. DNA of the CDR3: TGCGCCAGCCAAGGGCTAGCGGGGTATAATGAGCAGTTCTTC. Amino acids: CASQGLAGYNEQFF.

V gene TRBV5-6 combines with J gene TRBJ2-5; D gene uncertain. Trimming shortened V by 0 bases and J by 5 bases, and 8 bases separated the two germline ends. The CDR3 loop spans 13 amino acids. Germline loops: CDR1 SGHDT, CDR2 YYEEEE. CDR3 in DNA: TGTGCCAGCAGCTTGGGAGGCCGGGAGACCCAGTACTTC. Protein: CASSLGGRETQYF.

The chain couples TRBV10-3 to TRBJ1-2; the D gene is possibly TRBD1 (5 bases). Germline loops: CDR1 ENHRY, CDR2 SYGVKD. This CDR3 comprises 14 residues. Trimming stripped 3 bases from V and 1 base from J, with 9 bases between. CDR3 region: CAISDRQGNYGYTF. The CDR3 DNA reads as TGTGCCATCAGTGATCGTCAGGGTAACTATGGCTACACCTTC.

The rearrangement joins TRBV7-8 to TRBJ1-5; D possibly corresponds to TRBD1 (6 bases). Germline lookup yields CDR1 SGHVS and CDR2 FQNEAQ. Between the trimmed V and J ends, which lost 3 bases and 0 bases, there was a span of 12 bases. The CDR3 is 16 amino acids. CDR3 region: CASSFTGPPSNQPQHF. The CDR3 coding sequence is TGTGCCAGCAGCTTCACAGGGCCCCCTAGCAATCAGCCCCAGCATTTT. The variable domain in full, completed from reference TRBV7-8 and TRBJ1-5, reads GAGVSQSPRYKVAKRGQDVALRCDPISGHVSLFWYQQALGQGPEFLTYFQNEAQLDKSGLPSDRFFAERPEGSVSTLKIQRTQQEDSAVYLCASSFTGPPSNQPQHFGDGTRLSIL.

The CDR3 region has the DNA TGTGCCAGCACCAGGACAGGCACCGGGGAGCTGTTTTTT. Protein sequence: CASTRTGTGELFF. V is TRBV9 and J is TRBJ2-2; the match to TRBD1 covers 7 bases. CDR1 is SGDLS, CDR2 YYNGEE, per germline. The junction had 3 bases not matched to a gene; V was cut back by 6 bases and J by 4 bases. This CDR3 contains 13 residues.

This rearrangement joins TRBV5-1 to TRBJ2-7; 7 nucleotides align to TRBD1. Germline CDR1 SGHRS, CDR2 YFSETQ. V trimming: 0 bases; J trimming: 5 bases; junction bases outside the gene matches: 8. The CDR3 is made up of 15 amino acids. The CDR3 region has the DNA TGCGCCAGCAGCTTGGCTGGACAGGAGATAGACGAGCAGTACTTC. Translated, it gives CASSLAGQEIDEQYF.

The chain links TRBV7-2 to TRBJ2-1, with D maybe TRBD2 (7 bases). This CDR3 contains 17 residues. Germline V lookup: CDR1 SGHTA, CDR2 FQGNSA. Deletions cut 1 base from V and 4 bases from J, with 17 bases between. CDR3 in amino acids: CASSLVSGGRGYNEQFF. CDR3 sequence (DNA): TGTGCCAGCAGCTTAGTGTCCGGGGGGCGTGGGTACAATGAGCAGTTCTTC.

The chain is built from TRBV5-5 and TRBJ1-5; 7 bases are a match to TRBD1. The CDR3 totals 14 residues. V was pared by 4 bases and J by 2 bases, with 3 bases of the junction left unmatched. Germline V gene data show CDR1 as SGHKS and CDR2 as YYEKEE (reference sequence). This CDR3 is CASSVGQGNQPQHF. DNA of the CDR3: TGTGCCAGCAGCGTCGGACAGGGCAATCAGCCCCAGCATTTT.

The chain recombines TRBV5-4 with TRBJ2-5; possible D gene TRBD2, 7 bases. This CDR3 spans 16 amino acids. Germline V gene data show CDR1 as SGHNT and CDR2 as YYREEE (reference sequence). The ends were cut back, 1 base at V and 5 bases at J, with 18 bases in the middle. The CDR3 sequence is CASSLSGGGSRETQYF. Here the CDR3 DNA reads TGTGCCAGCAGCTTGTCGGGGGGCGGGAGTAGGGAGACCCAGTACTTC.

The CDR3: CASRRQGASGTEAFF. The CDR3 region has the DNA TGCGCCAGCAGGCGACAGGGGGCGAGCGGCACTGAAGCTTTCTTT. This chain connects TRBV5-1 to TRBJ1-1; 10 nucleotides align to TRBD1. Germline CDR1 and CDR2: SGHRS and YFSETQ. This CDR3 region has 15 residues. V lost 5 bases to trimming and J lost 4 bases; unmatched junction nucleotides: 8.

This clone was observed a handful of times. This chain joins TRBV7-9 and TRBJ2-3; 9 bases fit TRBD2. The CDR3 is 16 amino acids. V trimming: 5 bases; J trimming: 5 bases; junction bases outside the gene matches: 11. CDR1 is SEHNR, CDR2 FQNEAQ, per germline (reference sequence). The CDR3 is CASSPAAGGIEDTQYF. DNA for the CDR3: TGTGCCAGCAGCCCAGCAGCGGGGGGTATCGAAGATACGCAGTATTTT.

The DNA of the CDR3 is TGTGCCAGCAGTGGAGGACTAGCGGGGGGAGAAGAGACCCAGTACTTC. This encodes CASSGGLAGGEETQYF. J is TRBJ2-5 and V is TRBV6-1; TRBD2 agrees at 14 bases. V lost 4 bases and J lost 3; bases outside the gene matches: 4. CDR1 is MNHNS, CDR2 SASEGT, per germline. This CDR3 contains 16 residues.